This entry lists 4 T cell receptor beta chains sequenced from one sample in a study of shared clonotypes between healthy human individuals. Profiling relied on immunoSEQ multiplex PCR, and the TCRdb table lists in-frame clones only, not all of them. The sample includes some 2.1 million clones, approximately 95% seen only once; the top ten take 0.1% to 0.15%. Material: naive CD4+ T cells sorted from blood. Subset reported: CD45RA+ positively selected. The receptors were gathered from a young man in good health.

The chain employs TRBV10-2 and TRBJ1-2; perhaps TRBD1 as D (5 bases). CDR1 and CDR2 from the germline V gene are WSHSY and SAAADI. The CDR3 is made up of 12 amino acids. V was trimmed by 10 bases and J by 7 bases, leaving 16 bases between them. CDR3 in amino acids: CATGTLVFGYTF. The CDR3, as DNA: TGCGCCACCGGGACGCTCGTCTTTGGCTACACCTTC.

J is TRBJ2-3 and V is TRBV30; D may be TRBD2 (5 bases). The V gene lost 2 bases and the J gene lost 6 bases, with 12 bases spanning the gap. The CDR3 consists of 13 residues. Germline lookup yields CDR1 GTSNPN and CDR2 SVGIG (reference sequence). DNA of the CDR3: TGTGCCTGGAGTTCTTCGGGGAAGGATACGCAGTATTTT. The encoded protein is CAWSSSGKDTQYF.

This clone was observed once. The chain combines TRBV4-1 with TRBJ1-3; the D gene is possibly TRBD1 (5 bases). Deletions cut 4 bases from V and 0 bases from J, with 16 bases between. Looked up from germline, CDR1 is MGHRA and CDR2 is YSYEKL. The CDR3 length is 17 residues. The chain's CDR3 is CASSPPGGAYSGNTIYF. CDR3 nucleotides: TGCGCCAGCAGCCCACCCGGGGGAGCTTACTCTGGAAACACCATATATTTT.

This chain links TRBV2 with TRBJ1-1, with D uncertain. V was clipped by 0 bases and J by 1 base, with 9 bases between them. The CDR3 spans 15 residues. Germline CDR1 and CDR2: SNHLY and FYNNEI. The CDR3 here is CASSEALGPNTEAFF. The CDR3 DNA reads TGTGCCAGCAGTGAAGCGCTTGGCCCGAACACTGAAGCTTTCTTT.